These T cell receptor beta chains were read from a single sample in a study of CD8+ T cells in alopecia areata. Sequencing used immunoSEQ multiplex PCR; TCRdb keeps in-frame clones, though not all of them. This sample has roughly 200,000 clones, with almost 65% found just once. The sample was CD4+ T cells sorted from blood, taken at week 0. The receptor source for this set is a human donor with alopecia areata. Each CDR3 is given with its conserved first and last residue. The D gene is left open where the match is weak. Size is omitted from some rows. Given values are once, few, many or a class for expanded clones.

j_call d_call clone_size v_call cdr3_nt cdr3_aa
TRBJ1-2 - - TRBV29-1 TGCAGCGTTGAGTGGGGACCTGGCTACACCTTC CSVEWGPGYTF
TRBJ1-2 - few TRBV29-1 TGCAGCGTTGAGGGGGAACCGAGTTATAACTATGGCTACACCTTC CSVEGEPSYNYGYTF
TRBJ2-1 TRBD2 once TRBV15 TGTGCCACCAGCAGAGAGCCTCCAGGACTAGCGGGACTTGATGAGCAGTTCTTC CATSREPPGLAGLDEQFF
TRBJ1-2 - - TRBV29-1 TGCAGCGTTGAAGTTGGAAGATTTACGGGCTACACCTTC CSVEVGRFTGYTF
TRBJ2-3 TRBD2 - TRBV29-1 TGCAGCGTTGGAGTAGCGGGGAGCACAGATACGCAGTATTTT CSVGVAGSTDTQYF
TRBJ2-7 TRBD2 few TRBV5-1 TGCGCCAGCAGCTCTGGGACTAGCGGGGTCTACGAGCAGTACTTC CASSSGTSGVYEQYF
TRBJ1-5 TRBD1 - TRBV29-1 TGCAGCGTTGAGCCAGGGGGAAATCAGCCCCAGCATTTT CSVEPGGNQPQHF
TRBJ1-6 - - TRBV30 TGTGCCTGGAGGTCGTTAGGAGGGGATTCACCCCTCCACTTT CAWRSLGGDSPLHF
TRBJ1-2 - - TRBV2 TGTGCCAGCACGGGCGGGAGCTATGGCTACACCTTC CASTGGSYGYTF
TRBJ1-6 - - TRBV4-3 TGCGCCAGCAGCCAAGTCGTCTCCTATAATTCACCCCTCCACTTT CASSQVVSYNSPLHF
TRBJ2-1 TRBD2 - TRBV6-5 TGTGCCAGCACTGCGGGGGGGTTTACTGGTGAGCAGTTCTTC CASTAGGFTGEQFF
TRBJ2-1 TRBD2 - TRBV2 TGTGCCAGCTGGTGGAGCGGGGGGGCCAGAACGGTTGAGCAGTTCTTC CASWWSGGARTVEQFF
TRBJ2-3 - - TRBV10-2 TGCGCCAGCAGCCGAGACAGGGGAGGGCGAGATACGCAGTATTTT CASSRDRGGRDTQYF
TRBJ1-6 TRBD1 - TRBV30 TGTGCCTGGACAGGGGGCACGGGTTCACCCCTCCACTTT CAWTGGTGSPLHF
TRBJ2-7 - - TRBV4-3 TGCGCCAGCAGCCAAGACGGCAGGACGAATCCCTACGAGCAGTACTTC CASSQDGRTNPYEQYF
TRBJ2-7 - - TRBV5-1 TGCGCCAGCAGCTTTATAGGAAATATCTACGAGCAGTACTTC CASSFIGNIYEQYF
TRBJ2-7 - - TRBV5-1 TGCGCCAGCAGCTCCAGGGCCCAAGGCAACGAGCAGTACTTC CASSSRAQGNEQYF
TRBJ2-3 - - TRBV6-5 TGTGCCAGTGGGGTTTGGGGGACTACGCAGTATTTT CASGVWGTTQYF
TRBJ2-1 - - TRBV4-3 TGCGCCAGCAGCCAAGAATTTGGGGGCGCTTACGTTGAGCAGTTCTTC CASSQEFGGAYVEQFF
TRBJ2-1 - - TRBV7-2 TGTGCCAGCCGGGTGGGCCACGGATACAATGAGCAGTTCTTC CASRVGHGYNEQFF
TRBJ2-3 - - TRBV9 TGTGCCAGCAGCGTTGACCGCACAGATACGCAGTATTTT CASSVDRTDTQYF
TRBJ1-1 - - TRBV5-1 TGCGCCAGCAGCGCTCAGGGATTGAACACTGAAGCTTTCTTT CASSAQGLNTEAFF
TRBJ2-1 TRBD1 once TRBV30 TGTGCCTGGGAACGGGACAGGGAGGGTGAGCAGTTCTTC CAWERDREGEQFF
TRBJ2-1 - once TRBV7-2 TGTGCCAGCAGCGCCTTCCTTTCAGGACTACAGAATGAGCAGTTCTTC CASSAFLSGLQNEQFF
TRBJ1-1 - - TRBV20-1 TGCAGTGCTTCGGACGGCACTGAAGCTTTCTTT CSASDGTEAFF
TRBJ2-7 - - TRBV30 TGTGCCTGGAGTGTACTCGGCAACGAGCAGTACTTC CAWSVLGNEQYF
TRBJ1-2 - - TRBV30 TGTGCCTGGAGTCCACTAGAGGGTTATGGCTACACCTTC CAWSPLEGYGYTF
TRBJ1-2 - few TRBV10-3 TGTGCCATCAGTCCCGGGACCTTCGGGCTGGTGGGCTACACCTTC CAISPGTFGLVGYTF
TRBJ2-2 - many TRBV30 TGTGCCTGGAGTGTACATTGGGACACCGGGGAGCTGTTTTTT CAWSVHWDTGELFF
TRBJ2-7 - many TRBV9 TGTGCCAGCAGCCTCACAGCAGATTTCTACGAGCAGTACTTC CASSLTADFYEQYF
TRBJ1-2 - - TRBV29-1 TGCAGCGTTACCCAAAACCATGGCTACACCTTC CSVTQNHGYTF
TRBJ2-7 TRBD2 - TRBV5-6 TGTGCCAGCATCAAGGGAGGGGCAGACGAGCAGTACTTC CASIKGGADEQYF
TRBJ1-2 TRBD1 few TRBV19 TGTGCCAGTAGTATAGCAGGGGGCGGAAACGCTGGCTACACCTTC CASSIAGGGNAGYTF